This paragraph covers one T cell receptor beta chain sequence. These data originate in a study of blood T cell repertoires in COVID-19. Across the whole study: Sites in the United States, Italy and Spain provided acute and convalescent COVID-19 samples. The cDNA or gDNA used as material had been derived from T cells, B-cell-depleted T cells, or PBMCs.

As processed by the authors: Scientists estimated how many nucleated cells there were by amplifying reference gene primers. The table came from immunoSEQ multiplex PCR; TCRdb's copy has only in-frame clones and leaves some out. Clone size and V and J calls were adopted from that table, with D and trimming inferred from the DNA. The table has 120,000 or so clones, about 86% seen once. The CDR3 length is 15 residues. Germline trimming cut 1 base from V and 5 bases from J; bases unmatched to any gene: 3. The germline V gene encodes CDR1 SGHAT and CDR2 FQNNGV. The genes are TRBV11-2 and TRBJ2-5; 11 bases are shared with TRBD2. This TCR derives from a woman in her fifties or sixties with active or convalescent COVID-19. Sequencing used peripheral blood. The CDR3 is CASSLGSGRDETQYF. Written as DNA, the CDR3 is TGTGCCAGCAGCTTAGGTAGCGGGAGGGATGAGACCCAGTACTTC.